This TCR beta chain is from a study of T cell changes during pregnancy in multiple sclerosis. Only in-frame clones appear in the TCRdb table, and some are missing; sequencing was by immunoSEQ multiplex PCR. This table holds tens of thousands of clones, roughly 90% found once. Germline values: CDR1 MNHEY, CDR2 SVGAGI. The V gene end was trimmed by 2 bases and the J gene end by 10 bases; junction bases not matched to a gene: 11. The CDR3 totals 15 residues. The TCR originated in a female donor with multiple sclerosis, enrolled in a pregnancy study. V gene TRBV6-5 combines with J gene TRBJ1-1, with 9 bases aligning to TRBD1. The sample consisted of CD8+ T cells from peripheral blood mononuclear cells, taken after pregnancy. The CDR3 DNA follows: TGTGCCAGCAGTTACCCCGGACAGGGGAAAATCGGAGCTTTCTTT. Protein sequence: CASSYPGQGKIGAFF.